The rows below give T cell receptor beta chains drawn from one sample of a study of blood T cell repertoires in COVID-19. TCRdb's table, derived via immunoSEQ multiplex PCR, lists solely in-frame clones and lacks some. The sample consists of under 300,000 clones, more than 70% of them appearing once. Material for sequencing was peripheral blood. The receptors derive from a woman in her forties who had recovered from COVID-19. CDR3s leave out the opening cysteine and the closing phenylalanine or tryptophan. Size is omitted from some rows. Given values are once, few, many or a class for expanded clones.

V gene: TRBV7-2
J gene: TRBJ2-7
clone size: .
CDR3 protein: ASSLGGSSIEQY

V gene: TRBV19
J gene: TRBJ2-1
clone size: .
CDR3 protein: ASSPRGGRYNEQF

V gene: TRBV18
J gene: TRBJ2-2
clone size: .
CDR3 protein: ASSPQSGINAGELF

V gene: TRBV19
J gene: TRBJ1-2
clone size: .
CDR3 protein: ASSPTGGVYGYT

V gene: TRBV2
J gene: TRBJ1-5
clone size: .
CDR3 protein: ASTGANSNQPQH

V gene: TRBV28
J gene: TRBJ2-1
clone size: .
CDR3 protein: ASSSSQGSNEQF

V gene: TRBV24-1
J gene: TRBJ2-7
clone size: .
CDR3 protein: ATRRGSSYEQY

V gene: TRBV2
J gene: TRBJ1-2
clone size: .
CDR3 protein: ASGGLYGYT

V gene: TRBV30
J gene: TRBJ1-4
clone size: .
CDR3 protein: AWSPFRSSNEKLF

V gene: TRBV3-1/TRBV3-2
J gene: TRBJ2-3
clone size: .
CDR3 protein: ASSQDPWADTQY

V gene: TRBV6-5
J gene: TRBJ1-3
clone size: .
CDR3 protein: ASPDSPSGNTIY

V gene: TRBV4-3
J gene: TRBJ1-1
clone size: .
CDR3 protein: ASSQDGGRGVTGGAF

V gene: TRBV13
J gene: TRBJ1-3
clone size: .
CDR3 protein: ASSTPREGNTIY

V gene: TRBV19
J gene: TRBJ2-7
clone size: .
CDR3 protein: ASGAGTSGSYEQY

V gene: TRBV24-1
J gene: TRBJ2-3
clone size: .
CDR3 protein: ATRDRGSSTDTQY

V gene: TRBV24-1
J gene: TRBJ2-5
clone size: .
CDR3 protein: ATSDFGAPRTQY

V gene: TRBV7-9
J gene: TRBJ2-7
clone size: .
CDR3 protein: ASSFRDRGQYEQY

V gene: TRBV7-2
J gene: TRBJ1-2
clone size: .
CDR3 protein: ASSLVFGVGGYT

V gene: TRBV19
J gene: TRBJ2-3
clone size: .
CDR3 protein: AKKGLGGEVPDRVTSTDTQY

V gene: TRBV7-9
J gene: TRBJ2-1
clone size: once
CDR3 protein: ASSPPGQVNEQF

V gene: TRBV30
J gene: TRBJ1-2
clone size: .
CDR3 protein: AWSVLGLNYGYT

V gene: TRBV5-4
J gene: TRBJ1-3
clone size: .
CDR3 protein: ASSLVPGTGTSPIY

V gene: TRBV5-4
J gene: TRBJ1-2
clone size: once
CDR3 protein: ASSLAGSGVGYT

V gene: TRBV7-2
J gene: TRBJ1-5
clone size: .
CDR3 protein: ASSLKGGGNQPQH

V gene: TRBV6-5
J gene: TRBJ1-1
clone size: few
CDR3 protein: ASSYSGGMSTEAF

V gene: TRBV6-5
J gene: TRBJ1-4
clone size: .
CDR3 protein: ASTLRGGGIEKLF

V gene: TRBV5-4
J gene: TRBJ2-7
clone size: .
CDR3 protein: ASSLGTGGPYEQY

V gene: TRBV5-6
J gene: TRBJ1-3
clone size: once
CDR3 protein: ASSGRGGSGNTIY

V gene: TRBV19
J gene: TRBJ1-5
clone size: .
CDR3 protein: ASSIGEPGQPQH

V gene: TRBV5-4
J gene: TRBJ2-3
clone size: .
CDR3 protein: ASSLETSGNTDTQY